The T cell receptor (beta chain) under discussion was sequenced for a study of blood T cell repertoires in COVID-19. Study as a whole: PBMCs, B-cell-depleted T cells, or T cells were the source of the cDNA or gDNA that made up the material.

The germline V gene has CDR1 SGHRS and CDR2 YFSETQ. V lost 4 bases to trimming and J lost 0 bases; unmatched junction nucleotides: 4. This CDR3 is 15 amino acids long. The authors' processing: Estimation of nucleated cell counts relied on the amplification of reference gene primers. The data were produced by immunoSEQ multiplex PCR, yet TCRdb's version contains in-frame clones alone and is incomplete. The DNA was the basis for D and trimming; V, J and clone size are from that table. Counted here are 90,000 to 130,000 clones, around 83% occurring once; the ten biggest clones make up 7.9%. The V and J genes are TRBV5-1 and TRBJ1-3, with 7 bases matching TRBD1. Sequencing was performed on peripheral blood. The TCR comes from a man between 70 and 80 years old with acute or convalescent COVID-19. CDR3 loop: CASSPGQISGNTIYF. The CDR3 DNA follows: TGCGCCAGCAGCCCGGGACAGATCTCTGGAAACACCATATATTTT.